Following are 10 T cell receptor beta chains from one sample sequenced in a study of blood T cell repertoires in COVID-19. The repertoire was sequenced with immunoSEQ multiplex PCR; TCRdb's copy has only in-frame clones and lacks some. The sample contains over 95,000 clones, around 84% of which appear only once. Sequences were obtained from peripheral blood. These receptors were obtained from a woman aged 35 to 49 with acute or convalescent COVID-19.

This clone was detected a few times. V gene TRBV28 combines with J gene TRBJ2-1, with D tentatively TRBD2 (6 bases). Trimming cost V 11 bases and J 0 bases, with 17 bases left between them. The CDR3 is 15 amino acids. CDR1 and CDR2 (germline): MDHEN, SYDVKM. CDR3 DNA: TGTGCCTCGGGGGTAATGACGAGCTCCTACAATGAGCAGTTCTTC. Encoded protein: CASGVMTSSYNEQFF.

The chain joins TRBV30 to TRBJ1-1; 8 bases align to TRBD1. Germline values: CDR1 GTSNPN, CDR2 SVGIG (reference sequence). CDR3 length equals 13 residues. Trimming removed 4 bases from V and 3 bases from J; junction bases left unmatched: 4. CDR3 in amino acids: CAWNRGLDTEAFF. CDR3 sequence (DNA): TGTGCCTGGAACAGGGGGTTGGACACTGAAGCTTTCTTT. The whole variable domain, remainder taken from reference TRBV30 and TRBJ1-1, is SQTIHQWPATLVQPVGSPLSLECTVEGTSNPNLYWYRQAAGRGLQLLFYSVGIGQISSEVPQNLSASRPQDRQFILSSKKLLLSDSGFYLCAWNRGLDTEAFFGQGTRLTVV.

This sequence joins TRBV6-5 and TRBJ1-6; D may be TRBD1 (6 bases). V dropped 6 bases and J dropped 10 bases, with 16 bases sitting between them. The CDR3 covers 14 residues. CDR1 is MNHEY, CDR2 SVGAGI, per germline. CDR3 nucleotide sequence: TGTGCCAGCAGGTTTCAAGGGGGTAACTCACCCCTCCACTTT. This sequence encodes CASRFQGGNSPLHF.

The chain is built from TRBV9 and TRBJ2-7; possibly TRBD2 for D (5 bases). Deletions cut 0 bases from V and 0 bases from J, with 10 bases between. There are 15 residues in the CDR3. In germline, CDR1 is SGDLS, CDR2 YYNGEE. In nucleotides, the CDR3 is TGTGCCAGCAGCGTAGGCGGGTCGAGCTCCTACGAGCAGTACTTC. Protein product: CASSVGGSSSYEQYF.

This sequence joins TRBV30 and TRBJ1-3, with no clear D. The V end lost 1 base, the J end lost 1 base, and 8 bases lay between the germline ends. Germline V CDR1 and CDR2: GTSNPN, SVGIG (reference sequence). This CDR3 comprises 14 residues. The CDR3 DNA follows: TGTGCCTGGAGTGACGGTAAATCTGGAAACACCATATATTTT. This encodes CAWSDGKSGNTIYF.

The chain recombines TRBV2 with TRBJ2-1, with TRBD2 matching over 7 bases. The CDR3 totals 14 residues. V gave up 3 bases and J gave up 12 bases; unmatched junction bases: 11. Germline loops: CDR1 SNHLY, CDR2 FYNNEI. The chain's CDR3 is CASSEAGRGGRQFF. The DNA of the CDR3 is TGTGCCAGCAGTGAGGCGGGGAGGGGCGGACGGCAGTTCTTC. Together with reference TRBV2 and TRBJ2-1, the CDR3 gives the full variable domain: EPEVTQTPSHQVTQMGQEVILRCVPISNHLYFYWYRQILGQKVEFLVSFYNNEISEKSEIFDDQFSVERPDGSNFTLKIRSTKLEDSAMYFCASSEAGRGGRQFFGPGTRLTVL.

The rearrangement links TRBV5-4 to TRBJ1-1; 8 nucleotides align to TRBD1. J gave up 4 bases and V 6 bases, and 14 bases lay outside the gene matches. CDR1 is SGHNT, CDR2 YYREEE, per germline (reference sequence). This CDR3 has 16 amino acids. The CDR3 is CASTTWGDRRGTEAFF. CDR3 DNA sequence: TGTGCCAGCACGACTTGGGGGGACAGGCGAGGCACTGAAGCTTTCTTT.

This clone was found a few times. The chain links TRBV27 to TRBJ1-3, with D tentatively TRBD1 (5 bases). The CDR3 runs to 17 residues. CDR1 and CDR2 (germline): MNHEY, SMNVEV (reference sequence). Trimming stripped 6 bases from V and 0 bases from J, with 18 bases between. CDR3 loop: CASRAGVTANSGNTIYF. CDR3 in DNA: TGTGCCAGCAGGGCGGGGGTGACGGCGAACTCTGGAAACACCATATATTTT.

The chain combines TRBV9 with TRBJ1-1, with D perhaps matching TRBD1 (6 bases). This CDR3 is 13 amino acids long. Germline CDR1 reads SGDLS; CDR2 reads YYNGEE. Trimming pared 4 bases from V and 5 bases from J, leaving 12 bases between. The CDR3 nucleotides read TGTGCCAGCAGCACCCACAGGGAGACTGAAGCTTTCTTT. Translated, it gives CASSTHRETEAFF.

A few counts support this clone. The chain joins TRBV15 to TRBJ2-1, with D possibly TRBD1 on 6 matching bases. Trimming took off 0 bases at V and 4 bases at J, with 10 bases between the two ends. CDR3 size: 15 residues. Germline values: CDR1 LNHNV, CDR2 YYDKDF (reference sequence). CDR3 region: CATSRDAGTYNEQFF. CDR3 nucleotide sequence: TGTGCCACCAGCAGAGATGCAGGGACATACAATGAGCAGTTCTTC.